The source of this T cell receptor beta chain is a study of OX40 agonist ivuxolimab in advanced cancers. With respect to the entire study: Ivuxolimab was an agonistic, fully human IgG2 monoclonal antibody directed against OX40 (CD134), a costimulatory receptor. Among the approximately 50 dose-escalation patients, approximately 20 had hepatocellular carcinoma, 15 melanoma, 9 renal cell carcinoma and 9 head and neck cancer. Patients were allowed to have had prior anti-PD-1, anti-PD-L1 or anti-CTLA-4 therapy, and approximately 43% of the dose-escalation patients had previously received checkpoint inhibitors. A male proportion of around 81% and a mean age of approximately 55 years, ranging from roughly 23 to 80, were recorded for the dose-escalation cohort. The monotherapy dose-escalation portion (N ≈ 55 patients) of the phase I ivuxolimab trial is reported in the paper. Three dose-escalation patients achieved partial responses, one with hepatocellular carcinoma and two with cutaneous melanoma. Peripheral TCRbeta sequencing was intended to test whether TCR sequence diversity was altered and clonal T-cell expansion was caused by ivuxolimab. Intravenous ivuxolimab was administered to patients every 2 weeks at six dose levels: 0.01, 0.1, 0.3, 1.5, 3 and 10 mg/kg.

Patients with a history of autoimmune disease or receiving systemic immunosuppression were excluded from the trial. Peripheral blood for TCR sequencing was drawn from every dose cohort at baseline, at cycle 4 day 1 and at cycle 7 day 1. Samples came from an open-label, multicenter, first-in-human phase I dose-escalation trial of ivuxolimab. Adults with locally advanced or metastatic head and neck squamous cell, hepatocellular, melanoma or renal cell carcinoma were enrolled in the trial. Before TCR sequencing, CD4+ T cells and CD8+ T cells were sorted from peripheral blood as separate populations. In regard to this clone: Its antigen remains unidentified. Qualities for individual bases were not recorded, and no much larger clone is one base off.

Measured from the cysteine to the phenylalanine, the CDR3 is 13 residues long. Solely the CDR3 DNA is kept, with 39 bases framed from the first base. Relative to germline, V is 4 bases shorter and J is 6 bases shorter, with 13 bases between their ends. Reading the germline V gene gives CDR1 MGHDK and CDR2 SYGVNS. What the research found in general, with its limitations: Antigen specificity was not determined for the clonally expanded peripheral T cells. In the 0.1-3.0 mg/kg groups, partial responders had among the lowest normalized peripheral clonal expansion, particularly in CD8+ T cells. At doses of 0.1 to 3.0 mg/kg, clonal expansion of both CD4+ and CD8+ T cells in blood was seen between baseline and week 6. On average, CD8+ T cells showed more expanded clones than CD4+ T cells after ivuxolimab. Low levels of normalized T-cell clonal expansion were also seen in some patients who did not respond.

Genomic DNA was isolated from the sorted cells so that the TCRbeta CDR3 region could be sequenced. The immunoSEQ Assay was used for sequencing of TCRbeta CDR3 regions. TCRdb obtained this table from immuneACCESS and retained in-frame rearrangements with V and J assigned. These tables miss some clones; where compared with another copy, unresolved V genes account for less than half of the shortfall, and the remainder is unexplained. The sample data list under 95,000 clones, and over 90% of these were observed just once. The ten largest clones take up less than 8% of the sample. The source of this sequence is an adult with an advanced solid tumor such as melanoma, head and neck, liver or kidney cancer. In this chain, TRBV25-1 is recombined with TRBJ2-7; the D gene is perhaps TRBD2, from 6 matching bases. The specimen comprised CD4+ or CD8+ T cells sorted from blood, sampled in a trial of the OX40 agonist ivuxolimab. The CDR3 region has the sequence CASSAGGASEQYF. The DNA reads TGTGCCAGCAGTGCGGGCGGGGCAAGCGAGCAGTACTTC.